These T cell receptor beta chains were read from a single sample in a study of blood T cells in healthy people across ages. TCRdb analysed the 5' RACE reads with MiXCR anew, one entry per CDR3 protein. Here the sample spans fewer than 700,000 distinct CDR3 sequences, about 45% being singletons. Sample: blood. These receptors all come from a man older than 75 in good health. CDR3s include the opening cysteine and the closing phenylalanine or tryptophan. The D gene is left open where the match is weak. Not all rows give a size; the values are once, few, many and, for expanded clones, a class.

v_call	d_call	clone_size	j_call	cdr3_aa	cdr3_nt
TRBV4-3	TRBD1	few	TRBJ1-6	CASSQEKGARGAYNSPLHF	TGCGCCAGCAGCCAAGAGAAGGGGGCGCGGGGAGCCTATAATTCACCCCTCCACTTT
TRBV11-2	NA	few	TRBJ2-3	CASSTRLHPTYTQYF	TGTGCCAGCAGCACCAGACTCCACCCCACTTATACGCAGTATTTT
TRBV7-9	NA	NA	TRBJ2-5	CASSLVGHGTETQYF	TGTGCCAGCAGCTTAGTAGGGCACGGAACAGAGACCCAGTACTTC
TRBV7-9	NA	few	TRBJ2-7	CASSFARTTSSYEQYF	TGTGCCAGCAGCTTCGCCAGGACAACGAGCTCCTACGAGCAGTACTTC
TRBV4-1	TRBD1	once	TRBJ1-1	CASSQARDSEAFF	TGCGCCAGCAGCCAAGCCCGGGACAGCGAAGCTTTCTTT
TRBV29-1	NA	few	TRBJ2-3	CSGEGDSTDTQYF	TGCAGCGGTGAGGGGGACTCGACAGATACGCAGTATTTT
TRBV20-1	NA	NA	TRBJ2-1	CSARGGGGGESSYNEQFF	TGCAGTGCTAGAGGAGGGGGGGGAGGAGAAAGCTCCTACAATGAGCAGTTCTTC
TRBV7-2	NA	NA	TRBJ1-2	CASSSTGSYGYTF	TGTGCCAGCAGCTCAACAGGGTCCTATGGCTACACCTTC
TRBV7-2	NA	few	TRBJ2-4	CASSLGIRNIQYF	TGTGCCAGCAGCTTGGGTATCCGGAACATTCAGTACTTC
TRBV9	NA	NA	TRBJ2-1	CASSVQRGEQFF	TGTGCCAGCAGCGTTCAACGTGGTGAGCAGTTCTTC
TRBV29-1	NA	many	TRBJ2-7	CSVPGQTLGEQYF	TGCAGCGTACCGGGACAAACCCTCGGCGAGCAGTACTTC
TRBV6-2/TRBV6-3	TRBD2	NA	TRBJ2-7	CASSYQGLAGYEQYF	TGTGCCAGCAGTTACCAGGGACTAGCGGGATACGAGCAGTACTTC
TRBV10-2	NA	once	TRBJ1-2	CASSWGARSNYGYTF	TGCGCCAGCAGCTGGGGGGCGCGATCGAACTATGGCTACACCTTC
TRBV20-1	NA	few	TRBJ2-3	CSAREAAGFYSTDTQYF	TGCAGTGCTAGAGAGGCGGCGGGTTTCTATAGCACAGATACGCAGTATTTT
TRBV27	TRBD2	NA	TRBJ2-1	CASSTRTSGNYNEQFF	TGTGCCAGCAGTACCAGGACTAGCGGGAACTACAATGAGCAGTTCTTC
TRBV7-2	NA	NA	TRBJ2-7	CASSLWWHTTGSYEQYF	TGTGCCAGCAGCTTATGGTGGCATACAACGGGTTCCTACGAGCAGTACTTC
TRBV10-3	TRBD2	once	TRBJ2-1	CAISGGGLSTNEQFF	TGTGCCATCAGCGGCGGGGGACTTAGTACGAATGAGCAGTTCTTC
TRBV10-3	TRBD1	NA	TRBJ2-7	CAISKAGTGGDEQYF	TGTGCCATCAGCAAAGCCGGGACAGGGGGAGACGAGCAGTACTTC
TRBV10-3	NA	NA	TRBJ1-2	CAISESRGTDYGYTF	TGTGCCATCAGTGAGTCCCGGGGGACGGACTATGGCTACACCTTC
TRBV29-1	TRBD1	NA	TRBJ2-7	CSVATGFGYEQYF	TGCAGCGTTGCGACAGGGTTCGGGTACGAGCAGTACTTC
TRBV20-1	NA	NA	TRBJ2-7	CSAPNRDLFYNEQYF	TGCAGTGCGCCGAACCGGGACCTATTCTACAATGAGCAGTACTTC
TRBV19	TRBD2	NA	TRBJ2-5	CASKVAAGVKETQYF	TGTGCCAGTAAGGTGGCAGCGGGAGTTAAAGAGACCCAGTACTTC
TRBV25-1	NA	NA	TRBJ2-4	CASSEWTSAKNIQYF	TGTGCCAGCAGTGAATGGACGAGCGCCAAAAACATTCAGTACTTC
TRBV7-2	NA	few	TRBJ2-5	CASSSSREETQYF	TGTGCCAGCAGCTCGAGTCGGGAGGAGACCCAGTACTTC
TRBV6-5	NA	NA	TRBJ2-1	CASSSTGSYNEQFF	TGTGCCAGCAGTTCCACGGGCTCCTACAATGAGCAGTTCTTC
TRBV20-1	TRBD1	few	TRBJ1-5	CSARRGLGQPQHF	TGCAGTGCTAGGAGGGGGCTCGGTCAGCCCCAGCATTTT
TRBV4-3	NA	NA	TRBJ2-5	CASSQDWGYSFLETQYF	TGCGCCAGCAGCCAAGATTGGGGCTACTCGTTCTTAGAGACCCAGTACTTC
TRBV4-3	TRBD1	NA	TRBJ2-7	CASSQVGQGEQYF	TGCGCCAGCAGCCAAGTGGGACAGGGGGAGCAGTACTTC
TRBV20-1	NA	few	TRBJ2-7	CSASSGESSYEQYF	TGCAGTGCTAGTTCCGGGGAAAGCTCCTACGAGCAGTACTTC
TRBV5-1	NA	NA	TRBJ2-3	CASNKGSGRVADTQYF	TGCGCCAGCAATAAAGGGAGTGGCAGGGTAGCAGATACGCAGTATTTT
TRBV20-1	NA	NA	TRBJ2-7	CSATANNPSYEQYF	TGCAGTGCTACCGCCAACAACCCATCCTACGAGCAGTACTTC
TRBV7-2	TRBD1	NA	TRBJ2-4	CASSADRGQYF	TGTGCCAGCAGCGCCGACAGGGGGCAGTACTTC
TRBV6-6	TRBD2	NA	TRBJ2-2	CASSPGTTYTGELFF	TGTGCCAGCAGCCCCGGGACTACTTACACCGGGGAGCTGTTTTTT
TRBV20-1	NA	few	TRBJ2-3	CSASRRADTQYF	TGCAGTGCTTCCCGCCGGGCAGATACGCAGTATTTT
TRBV7-2	TRBD2	few	TRBJ2-1	CASSSGTSVNEQFF	TGTGCCAGCAGCAGCGGGACTAGTGTGAATGAGCAGTTCTTC
TRBV20-1	NA	once	TRBJ2-4	CSARDPKGRGNIQYF	TGCAGTGCTAGAGATCCTAAGGGCAGGGGAAACATTCAGTACTTC
TRBV7-2	NA	NA	TRBJ1-2	CASSPITAGRNYGYTF	TGTGCCAGCAGCCCAATTACGGCAGGGAGAAACTATGGCTACACCTTC
TRBV6-5	TRBD1	NA	TRBJ2-7	CASSYRATGTEQYF	TGTGCCAGCAGTTACAGGGCGACAGGGACCGAGCAGTACTTC
TRBV12-3/TRBV12-4	TRBD2	NA	TRBJ2-1	CASSPPRAGGYNEQFF	TGTGCCAGCAGTCCGCCTCGAGCGGGAGGCTACAATGAGCAGTTCTTC
TRBV12-3/TRBV12-4	NA	few	TRBJ2-1	CASSWGFIWASGNEQFF	TGTGCCAGCAGTTGGGGGTTTATATGGGCTAGTGGAAATGAGCAGTTCTTC
TRBV3-1	NA	NA	TRBJ2-5	CASSHMEETQYF	TGTGCCAGCAGCCATATGGAAGAGACCCAGTACTTC
TRBV5-1	TRBD2	few	TRBJ2-3	CASSERGAADTQYF	TGCGCCAGCAGCGAGCGGGGGGCGGCAGATACGCAGTATTTT